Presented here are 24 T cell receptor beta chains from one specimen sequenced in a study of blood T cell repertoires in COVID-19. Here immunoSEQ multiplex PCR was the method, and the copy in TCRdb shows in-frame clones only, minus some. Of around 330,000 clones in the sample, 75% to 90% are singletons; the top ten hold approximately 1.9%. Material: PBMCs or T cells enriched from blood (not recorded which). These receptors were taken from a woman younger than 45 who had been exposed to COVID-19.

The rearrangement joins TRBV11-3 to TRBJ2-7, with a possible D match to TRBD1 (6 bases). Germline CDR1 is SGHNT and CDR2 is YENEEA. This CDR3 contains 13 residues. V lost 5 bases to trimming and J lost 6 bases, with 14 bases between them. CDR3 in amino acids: CASSRGRDTEQYF. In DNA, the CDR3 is TGTGCCAGCAGCCGTGGCCGGGACACCGAGCAGTACTTC.

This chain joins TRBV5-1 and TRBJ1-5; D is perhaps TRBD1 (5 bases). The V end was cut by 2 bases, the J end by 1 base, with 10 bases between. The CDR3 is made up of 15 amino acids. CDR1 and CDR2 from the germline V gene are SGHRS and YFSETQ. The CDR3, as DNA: TGCGCCAGCAGCTTTGACGGGGGGAGCAATCAGCCCCAGCATTTT. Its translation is CASSFDGGSNQPQHF.

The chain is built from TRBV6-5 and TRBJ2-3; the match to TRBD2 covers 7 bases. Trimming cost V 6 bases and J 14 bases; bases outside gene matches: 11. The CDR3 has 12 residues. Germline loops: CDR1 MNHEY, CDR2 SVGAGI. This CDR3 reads CASSNPGLSTYF. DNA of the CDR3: TGTGCCAGCAGCAATCCGGGACTATCTACGTATTTT.

The CDR3 is CASSLGATGKSYGYTF. The CDR3 bases are TGTGCCAGCAGCTTAGGCGCGACAGGGAAAAGCTATGGCTACACCTTC. The chain combines TRBV7-2 with TRBJ1-2, with 7 positions matching TRBD1. The ends lost 1 base at V and 4 bases at J; junction bases unmatched: 9. From germline, CDR1 is SGHTA and CDR2 FQGNSA. CDR3 size: 16 residues.

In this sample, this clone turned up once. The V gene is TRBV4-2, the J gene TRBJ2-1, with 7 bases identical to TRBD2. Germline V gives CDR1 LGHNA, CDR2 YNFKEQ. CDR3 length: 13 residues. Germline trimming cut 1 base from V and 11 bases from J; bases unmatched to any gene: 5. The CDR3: CASSQGGGIQQFF. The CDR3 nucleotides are TGTGCCAGCAGCCAAGGGGGAGGGATTCAGCAGTTCTTC.

CDR3 sequence: CASSESLAGGLTYEQYF. The CDR3 nucleotides read TGTGCCAGCAGTGAAAGTCTAGCGGGAGGGCTAACCTACGAGCAGTACTTC. The chain is built from TRBV2 and TRBJ2-7; 12 bases align to TRBD2. Germline CDR1 SNHLY, CDR2 FYNNEI. The CDR3 is made up of 17 amino acids. V trimming: 2 bases; J trimming: 2 bases; junction bases outside the gene matches: 7.

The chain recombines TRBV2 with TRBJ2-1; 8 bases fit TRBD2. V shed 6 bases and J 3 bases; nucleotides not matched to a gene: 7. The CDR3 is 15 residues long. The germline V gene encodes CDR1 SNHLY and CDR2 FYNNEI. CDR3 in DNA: TGTGCCAGCAGATTGCGCGGGGGGAGCTACAATGAGCAGTTCTTC. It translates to CASRLRGGSYNEQFF.

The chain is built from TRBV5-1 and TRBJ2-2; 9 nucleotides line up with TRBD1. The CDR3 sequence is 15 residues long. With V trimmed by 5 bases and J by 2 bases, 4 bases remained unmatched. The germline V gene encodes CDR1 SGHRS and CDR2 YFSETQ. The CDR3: CASRTGGVNTGELFF. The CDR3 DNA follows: TGCGCCAGCAGGACAGGGGGTGTAAACACCGGGGAGCTGTTTTTT. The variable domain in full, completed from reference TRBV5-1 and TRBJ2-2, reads KAGVTQTPRYLIKTRGQQVTLSCSPISGHRSVSWYQQTPGQGLQFLFEYFSETQRNKGNFPGRFSGRQFSNSRSEMNVSTLELGDSALYLCASRTGGVNTGELFFGEGSRLTVL.

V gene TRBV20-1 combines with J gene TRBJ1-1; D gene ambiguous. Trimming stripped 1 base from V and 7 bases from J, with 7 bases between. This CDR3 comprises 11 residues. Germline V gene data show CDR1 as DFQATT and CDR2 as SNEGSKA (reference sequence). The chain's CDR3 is CSARAGGEAFF. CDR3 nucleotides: TGCAGTGCTAGAGCAGGAGGTGAAGCTTTCTTT.

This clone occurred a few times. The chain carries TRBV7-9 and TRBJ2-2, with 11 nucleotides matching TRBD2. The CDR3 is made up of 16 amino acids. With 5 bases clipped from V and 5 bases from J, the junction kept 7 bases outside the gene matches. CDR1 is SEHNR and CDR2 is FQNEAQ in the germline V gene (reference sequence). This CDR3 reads CASSLTSGISTGELFF. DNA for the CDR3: TGTGCCAGCAGCCTGACTAGCGGGATATCTACCGGGGAGCTGTTTTTT.

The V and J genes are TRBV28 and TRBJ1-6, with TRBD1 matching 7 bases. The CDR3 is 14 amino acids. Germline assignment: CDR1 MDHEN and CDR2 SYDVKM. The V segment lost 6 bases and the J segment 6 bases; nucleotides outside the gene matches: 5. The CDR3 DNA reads TGTGCCAGCAGCAGAGGGGGCATTAATTCACCCCTCCACTTT. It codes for CASSRGGINSPLHF.

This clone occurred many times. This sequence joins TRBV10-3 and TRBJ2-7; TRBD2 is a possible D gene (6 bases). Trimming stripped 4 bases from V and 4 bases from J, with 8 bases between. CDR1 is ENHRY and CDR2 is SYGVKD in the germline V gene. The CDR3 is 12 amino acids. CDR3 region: CAISAGEYEQYF. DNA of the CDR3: TGTGCCATCAGTGCGGGAGAATACGAGCAGTACTTC.

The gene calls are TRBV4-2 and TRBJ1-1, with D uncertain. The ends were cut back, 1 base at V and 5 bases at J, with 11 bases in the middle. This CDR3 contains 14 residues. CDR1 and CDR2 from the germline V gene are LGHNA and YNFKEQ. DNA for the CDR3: TGTGCCAGCAGCCAAGGGAGCCATGGGACTGAAGCTTTCTTT. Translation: CASSQGSHGTEAFF.

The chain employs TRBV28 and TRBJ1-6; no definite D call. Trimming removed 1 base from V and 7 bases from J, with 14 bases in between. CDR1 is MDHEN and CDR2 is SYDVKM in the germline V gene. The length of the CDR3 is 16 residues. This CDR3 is CASSLSAPLGNSPLHF. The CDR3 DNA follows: TGTGCCAGCAGTTTATCAGCTCCCCTCGGGAATTCACCCCTCCACTTT.

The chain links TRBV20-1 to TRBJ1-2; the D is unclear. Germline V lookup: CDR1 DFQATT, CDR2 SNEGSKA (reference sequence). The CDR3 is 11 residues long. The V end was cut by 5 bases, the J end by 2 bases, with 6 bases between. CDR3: CSADSNYGYTF. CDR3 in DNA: TGCAGTGCTGACTCCAACTATGGCTACACCTTC.

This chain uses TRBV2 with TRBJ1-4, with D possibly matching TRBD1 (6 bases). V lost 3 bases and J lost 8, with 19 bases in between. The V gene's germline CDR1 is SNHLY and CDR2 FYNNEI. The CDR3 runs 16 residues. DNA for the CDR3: TGTGCCAGCAGTGAGCTAGTCAACAGGGTCCGGGAAAAACTGTTTTTT. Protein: CASSELVNRVREKLFF.

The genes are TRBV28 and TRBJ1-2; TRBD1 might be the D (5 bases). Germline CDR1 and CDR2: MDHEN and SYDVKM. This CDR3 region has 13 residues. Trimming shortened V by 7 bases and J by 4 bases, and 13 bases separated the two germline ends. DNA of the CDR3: TGTGCCAGCACCGAAAGTCAGGGCTATGGCTACACCTTC. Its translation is CASTESQGYGYTF.

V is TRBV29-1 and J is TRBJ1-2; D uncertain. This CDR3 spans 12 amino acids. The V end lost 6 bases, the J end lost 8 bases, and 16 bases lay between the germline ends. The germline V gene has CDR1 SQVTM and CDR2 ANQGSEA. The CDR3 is CSVALKREGYTF. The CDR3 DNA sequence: TGCAGCGTCGCACTGAAGCGCGAGGGCTACACCTTC.

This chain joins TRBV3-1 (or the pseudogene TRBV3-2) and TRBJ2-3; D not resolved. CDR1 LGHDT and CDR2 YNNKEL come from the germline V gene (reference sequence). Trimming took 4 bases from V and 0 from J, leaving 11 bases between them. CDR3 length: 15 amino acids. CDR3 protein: CASSPSWRSTDTQYF. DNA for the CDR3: TGTGCCAGCAGCCCATCATGGCGGAGCACAGATACGCAGTATTTT.

CDR3 sequence reads: CASSKALRQENTEAFF. The CDR3 region has the DNA TGTGCCAGCAGCAAAGCGCTAAGGCAGGAGAACACTGAAGCTTTCTTT. The rearrangement uses TRBV21-1 and TRBJ1-1; the table's D call, TRBD1, was not checked against the DNA. TRBV21-1 is shown as a pseudogene. The CDR3 runs to 16 residues.

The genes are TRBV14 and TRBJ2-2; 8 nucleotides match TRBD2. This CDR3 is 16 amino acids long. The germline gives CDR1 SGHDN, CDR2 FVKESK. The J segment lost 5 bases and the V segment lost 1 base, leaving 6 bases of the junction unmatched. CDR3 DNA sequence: TGTGCCAGCAGCCAAGCCAGCGGGGGACCGACCGGGGAGCTGTTTTTT. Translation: CASSQASGGPTGELFF.

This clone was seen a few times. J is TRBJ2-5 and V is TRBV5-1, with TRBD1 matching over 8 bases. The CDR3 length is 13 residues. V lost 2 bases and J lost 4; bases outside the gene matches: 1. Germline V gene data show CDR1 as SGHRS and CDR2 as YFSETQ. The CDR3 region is CASSFDRGETQYF. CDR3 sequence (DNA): TGCGCCAGCAGCTTCGACAGGGGAGAGACCCAGTACTTC.

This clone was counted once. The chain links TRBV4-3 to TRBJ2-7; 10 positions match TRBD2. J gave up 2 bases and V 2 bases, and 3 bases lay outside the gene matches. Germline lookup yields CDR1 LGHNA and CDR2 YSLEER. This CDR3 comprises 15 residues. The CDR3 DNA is TGCGCCAGCAGCCAACTAGCGGGGGCCCCCTACGAGCAGTACTTC. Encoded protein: CASSQLAGAPYEQYF.

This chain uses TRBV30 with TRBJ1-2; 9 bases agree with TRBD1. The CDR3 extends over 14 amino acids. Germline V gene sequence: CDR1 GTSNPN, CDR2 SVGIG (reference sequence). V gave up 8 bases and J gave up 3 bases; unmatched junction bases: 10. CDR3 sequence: CAVGSGTGHYGYTF. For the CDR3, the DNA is TGTGCCGTTGGATCCGGGACAGGGCACTATGGCTACACCTTC.